The rows below give T cell receptor gamma chains drawn from one sample of a study of Vδ1+ human thymocytes. TCRdb called clones anew from the multiplex PCR reads with CATT. Of around 11,000 gamma-chain clones listed, under 55% are singletons. Sample: Vdelta1+ gamma-delta thymocytes from the thymus. The source of these receptors is a boy younger than two who had congenital heart surgery. Each CDR3 is given with its conserved first and last residue. Size is omitted from some rows. Given values are once, few, many or a class for expanded clones.

abundance: -
v_gene: TRGV4
j_gene: TRGJ1/TRGJ2
CDR3nt: TGTGCCACCTGGGATGTTGGGTTTTATACTTATAAGAAACTCTTT
CDR3aa: CATWDVGFYTYKKLF

abundance: -
v_gene: TRGV9
j_gene: TRGJ1/TRGJ2
CDR3nt: TGTGCCTTGTGGGATTTCGGGGGTTATAAGAAACTCTTT
CDR3aa: CALWDFGGYKKLF

abundance: -
v_gene: TRGV9
j_gene: TRGJ1/TRGJ2
CDR3nt: TGTGCCTTGTGGGCGTATTATTATAAGAAACTCTTT
CDR3aa: CALWAYYYKKLF

abundance: -
v_gene: TRGV8
j_gene: TRGJ1/TRGJ2
CDR3nt: TGTGCCACCTGGGATACGAGACTCTTT
CDR3aa: CATWDTRLF

abundance: -
v_gene: TRGV3
j_gene: TRGJ1/TRGJ2
CDR3nt: TGTGCCACCTGGGACACCCTTTTGAAACTCTTC
CDR3aa: CATWDTLLKLF

abundance: few
v_gene: TRGV9
j_gene: TRGJ1/TRGJ2
CDR3nt: TGTGCCTTGTGGGAGGTCCATTATAAGAAACTCTTT
CDR3aa: CALWEVHYKKLF

abundance: few
v_gene: TRGV9
j_gene: TRGJ1/TRGJ2
CDR3nt: TGTGCCTTGTGGGAACCGAATTATTATAAGAAACTCTTT
CDR3aa: CALWEPNYYKKLF

abundance: -
v_gene: TRGV9
j_gene: TRGJ1/TRGJ2
CDR3nt: TGTGCCTTGTGGGAGTTGGGGGATTATAAGAAACTCTTT
CDR3aa: CALWELGDYKKLF

abundance: few
v_gene: TRGV9
j_gene: TRGJ1/TRGJ2
CDR3nt: TGTGCCTTGTGGGAGGACCCGAATTATTATAAGAAACTCTTT
CDR3aa: CALWEDPNYYKKLF

abundance: medium-sized
v_gene: TRGV9
j_gene: TRGJ1/TRGJ2
CDR3nt: TGTGCCTTGTGGGAGGTGCGGAGGAAACTCTTT
CDR3aa: CALWEVRRKLF

abundance: few
v_gene: TRGV4
j_gene: TRGJ1/TRGJ2
CDR3nt: TGTGCCACCTGGGATCGTTATAAGAAACTCTTT
CDR3aa: CATWDRYKKLF

abundance: few
v_gene: TRGV5
j_gene: TRGJ1/TRGJ2
CDR3nt: TGTGCCACCTGGGACTTGGCCCTTTATTATAAGAAACTCTTT
CDR3aa: CATWDLALYYKKLF

abundance: few
v_gene: TRGV8
j_gene: TRGJP
CDR3nt: TGTGCCACCTGGGATTGGGAGTTGGGCAAAAAAATCAAGGTATTT
CDR3aa: CATWDWELGKKIKVF

abundance: -
v_gene: TRGV3
j_gene: TRGJ1/TRGJ2
CDR3nt: TGTGCCACCTGGGACAGGCCTTTGAAGAAACTCTTT
CDR3aa: CATWDRPLKKLF

abundance: -
v_gene: TRGV4
j_gene: TRGJ1/TRGJ2
CDR3nt: TGTGCCACCTGGGATGGGGTCTATTATAAGAAACTCTTT
CDR3aa: CATWDGVYYKKLF

abundance: -
v_gene: TRGV9
j_gene: TRGJ1/TRGJ2
CDR3nt: TGTGCCTTGTGGGGGGGCGGAAAGAAACTCTTT
CDR3aa: CALWGGGKKLF

abundance: few
v_gene: TRGV9
j_gene: TRGJP1
CDR3nt: TGTGCCTTGTGCTATACCACTGGTTGGTTCAAGATATTT
CDR3aa: CALCYTTGWFKIF

abundance: few
v_gene: TRGV5
j_gene: TRGJ1/TRGJ2
CDR3nt: TGTGCCACCTGGGACAGGCTTCACTATAAGAAACTCTTT
CDR3aa: CATWDRLHYKKLF

abundance: few
v_gene: TRGV3
j_gene: TRGJ1/TRGJ2
CDR3nt: TGTGCCACCTGGGACACCAAAGGGGATTATAAGAAACTCTTT
CDR3aa: CATWDTKGDYKKLF

abundance: few
v_gene: TRGV9
j_gene: TRGJ1/TRGJ2
CDR3nt: TGTGCCTTGTGGGAGGTGGAGGCAATAAAACTCTTT
CDR3aa: CALWEVEAIKLF

abundance: -
v_gene: TRGV3
j_gene: TRGJ1/TRGJ2
CDR3nt: TGTGCCACCTGGGACAGCCGCCCCAAGAAACTCTTT
CDR3aa: CATWDSRPKKLF

abundance: few
v_gene: TRGV3
j_gene: TRGJ1/TRGJ2
CDR3nt: TGTGCCACCTGGGACAGGCCCCTATCGAAACTCTTT
CDR3aa: CATWDRPLSKLF

abundance: few
v_gene: TRGV9
j_gene: TRGJ1/TRGJ2
CDR3nt: TGTGCCTTGTGGGAGGTGCGGTATTATTATAAGAAACTCTTT
CDR3aa: CALWEVRYYYKKLF

abundance: -
v_gene: TRGV9
j_gene: TRGJ1/TRGJ2
CDR3nt: TGTGCCTTGTGGGAGGTGCAGTACGGGTATTATAAGAAACTCTTT
CDR3aa: CALWEVQYGYYKKLF

abundance: few
v_gene: TRGV2
j_gene: TRGJ1/TRGJ2
CDR3nt: TGTGCCACCTGGGACGGCGATAAGAAACTCTTT
CDR3aa: CATWDGDKKLF

abundance: -
v_gene: TRGV5
j_gene: TRGJ1/TRGJ2
CDR3nt: TGTGCCACCTGGGACCCCCCGAATTATTATAAGAAACTCTTT
CDR3aa: CATWDPPNYYKKLF

abundance: few
v_gene: TRGV9
j_gene: TRGJ1/TRGJ2
CDR3nt: TGTGCCTTGTGGCTATATAAGAAACTCTTT
CDR3aa: CALWLYKKLF

abundance: few
v_gene: TRGV4
j_gene: TRGJ1/TRGJ2
CDR3nt: TGTGCCACCTGGGATGTTGGTTATAAGAAACTCTTT
CDR3aa: CATWDVGYKKLF

abundance: few
v_gene: TRGV9
j_gene: TRGJ1/TRGJ2
CDR3nt: TGTGCCTTGTGGGAGGTTGGGTATTATAAGAAACTCTTT
CDR3aa: CALWEVGYYKKLF

abundance: -
v_gene: TRGV9
j_gene: TRGJ1/TRGJ2
CDR3nt: TGTGCCTTGTGGGAGGTTCCACCCCAATGTAAGAAGAAACTCTTT
CDR3aa: CALWEVPPQCKKKLF

abundance: -
v_gene: TRGV5
j_gene: TRGJ1/TRGJ2
CDR3nt: TGTGCCACCTGGGACAGGCGGTTCCCCCGTGATTATAAGAAACTCTTT
CDR3aa: CATWDRRFPRDYKKLF

abundance: -
v_gene: TRGV4
j_gene: TRGJ1/TRGJ2
CDR3nt: TGTGCCACCTGGGATGTGTATTATTATAAGAAACTCTTT
CDR3aa: CATWDVYYYKKLF

abundance: few
v_gene: TRGV3
j_gene: TRGJ1/TRGJ2
CDR3nt: TGTGCCACCTGGGACAATAAAAGTCATTATTATAAGAAACTCTTT
CDR3aa: CATWDNKSHYYKKLF

abundance: few
v_gene: TRGV9
j_gene: TRGJ1/TRGJ2
CDR3nt: TGTGCCTTGTGGGAGGGGCAGGGGCCGTATAAGAAACTCTTT
CDR3aa: CALWEGQGPYKKLF

abundance: -
v_gene: TRGV9
j_gene: TRGJ1/TRGJ2
CDR3nt: TGTGCCTTGTGGGAGGTGCACGTCGTCGAGAAACTCTTT
CDR3aa: CALWEVHVVEKLF

abundance: few
v_gene: TRGV9
j_gene: TRGJP1
CDR3nt: TGTGCCTTGTGGGAGTCCGATACCACTGGTTGGTTCAAGATATTT
CDR3aa: CALWESDTTGWFKIF

abundance: -
v_gene: TRGV4
j_gene: TRGJ1/TRGJ2
CDR3nt: TGTGCCACCTGGGATCCCAACTTTTATTATAAGAAACTCTTT
CDR3aa: CATWDPNFYYKKLF

abundance: few
v_gene: TRGV3
j_gene: TRGJ1/TRGJ2
CDR3nt: TGTGCCACCTGGGACGAAGGGGATTATAAGAAACTCTTT
CDR3aa: CATWDEGDYKKLF

abundance: few
v_gene: TRGV9
j_gene: TRGJ1/TRGJ2
CDR3nt: TGTGCCTTGTGGGAGCGAGATAAGAAACTCTTT
CDR3aa: CALWERDKKLF

abundance: few
v_gene: TRGV3
j_gene: TRGJ1/TRGJ2
CDR3nt: TGTGCCACCGGGGACAGTCCTCCGGAGAAACTCTTT
CDR3aa: CATGDSPPEKLF

abundance: -
v_gene: TRGV3
j_gene: TRGJP2
CDR3nt: TGTGCCACCTGGGGGCATAGTAGTGATTGGATCAAGACGTTT
CDR3aa: CATWGHSSDWIKTF

abundance: -
v_gene: TRGV8
j_gene: TRGJ1/TRGJ2
CDR3nt: TGTGCCACCTGGGATAGAAAGAAGAAACTCTTT
CDR3aa: CATWDRKKKLF

abundance: few
v_gene: TRGV4
j_gene: TRGJ1/TRGJ2
CDR3nt: TGTGCCACCTGGGATGGCCCGAATTATTATAAGAAACTCTTT
CDR3aa: CATWDGPNYYKKLF